These T cell receptor beta chains were read from a single sample in a study of CD8+CD57+ T cells in acquired aplastic anemia. In TCRdb, the reads were re-called with MiXCR into one record per CDR3 protein. Of some 150,000 distinct CDR3 sequences listed, 40% to 50% are singletons. The sequencing sample was made of sorted CD4+, CD8+, or CD8+CD57+ T cells (not recorded which) from PBMCs. Every receptor here comes from a human donor with aplastic anemia. CDR3s include the opening cysteine and the closing phenylalanine or tryptophan. A D gene is named only where the DNA matches it firmly. Some rows have no size entry. The others give once, few or many, or a class for an expanded clone.

cdr3_aa	cdr3_nt	clone_size	j_call	d_call	v_call
CAAGTEPYEQYF	TGTGCCGCCGGGACAGAACCCTACGAGCAGTACTTC	many	TRBJ2-7	TRBD1	TRBV6-1
CASSGTYSYEQHF	TGTGCCAGTAGTGGGACATACTCCTACGAGCAGCACTTC	.	TRBJ2-7	.	TRBV19
CASSPTQEGSPLHF	TGTGCCAGCAGCCCCACGCAGGAAGGTTCACCCCTCCACTTT	few	TRBJ1-6	.	TRBV7-9
CASSSIAGVAINTQYF	TGCGCCAGCAGCTCGATAGCGGGGGTCGCGATAAATACGCAGTATTTT	many	TRBJ2-3	TRBD2	TRBV5-1
CASSSPGTGNTGELFF	TGTGCCAGCAGCTCCCCCGGGACAGGCAACACCGGGGAGCTGTTTTTT	.	TRBJ2-2	TRBD1	TRBV5-5
CASSYRGNEQFF	TGTGCCAGCAGCTACAGGGGCAATGAGCAGTTCTTC	few	TRBJ2-1	TRBD1	TRBV3-1
CASSPHTAGSQETQYF	TGTGCCAGCAGCCCTCACACAGCCGGTTCCCAAGAGACCCAGTACTTC	.	TRBJ2-5	.	TRBV12-3/TRBV12-4
CARPDRVGDEQFF	TGTGCCAGACCGGACAGGGTAGGTGATGAGCAGTTCTTC	.	TRBJ2-1	TRBD1	TRBV7-9
CSAQQGAGEKLFF	TGCAGTGCGCAACAGGGGGCAGGGGAAAAACTGTTTTTT	many	TRBJ1-4	TRBD1	TRBV20-1
CATSSTGQPNTEAFF	TGTGCCACCAGCAGTACCGGACAGCCGAACACTGAAGCTTTCTTT	.	TRBJ1-1	.	TRBV15
CATSRGGQGGNTEAFF	TGTGCCACCAGCAGAGGGGGACAGGGAGGGAACACTGAAGCTTTCTTT	.	TRBJ1-1	TRBD1	TRBV15
CASSLHRVFPYEQYF	TGTGCCAGCAGCCTACACAGGGTGTTCCCCTACGAGCAGTACTTC	many	TRBJ2-7	.	TRBV5-5
CASSPPPTGWTEAFF	TGTGCCAGCAGTCCCCCTCCGACAGGGTGGACTGAAGCTTTCTTT	many	TRBJ1-1	TRBD1	TRBV2
CSARGGDTQYF	TGCAGTGCTAGGGGGGGGGATACGCAGTATTTT	.	TRBJ2-3	TRBD2	TRBV20-1
CAISELLAGDNEQFF	TGTGCCATCAGTGAGTTACTAGCGGGAGACAATGAGCAGTTCTTC	.	TRBJ2-1	TRBD2	TRBV10-3
CASSIGSGQGYEQYF	TGTGCCAGTAGTATTGGGTCCGGACAGGGGTACGAGCAGTACTTC	.	TRBJ2-7	TRBD1	TRBV19
CASSETARAITSTDTQYF	TGTGCCAGCAGTGAGACGGCGCGCGCCATTACTAGCACAGATACGCAGTATTTT	once	TRBJ2-3	.	TRBV6-1
CASSRDGGPGIEQFF	TGCGCCAGCAGCCGAGACGGGGGCCCGGGCATTGAGCAGTTCTTC	many	TRBJ2-1	.	TRBV5-1
CASSLAGSGGALEQYF	TGTGCCAGCAGCTTAGCGGGGAGCGGGGGGGCATTGGAGCAGTACTTC	.	TRBJ2-7	TRBD2	TRBV7-8
CASSESLEAFF	TGCGCCAGCAGTGAGTCGCTAGAAGCTTTCTTT	.	TRBJ1-1	.	TRBV10-2